This T cell receptor (beta chain) was sequenced in a study of blood T cell repertoires in COVID-19. Study at large: The United States, Italy and Spain were the sources of the acute and convalescent COVID-19 samples. In each case, the material was cDNA or gDNA derived from T cells, B-cell-depleted T cells, or PBMCs.

In its sample, this clone was seen once. V was clipped by 0 bases and J by 7 bases, with 13 bases between them. This CDR3 is 14 amino acids long. CDR1 is PRHDT, CDR2 FYEKMQ, per germline (reference sequence). Methods used by the authors: Reference gene primer amplification gave estimated nucleated cell counts. This table comes from immunoSEQ multiplex PCR, and its TCRdb copy is limited to in-frame clones, with some not included. Clone size and V and J calls were adopted from that table, with D and trimming inferred from the DNA. The top ten hold over 2% of the sample, which has just over 250,000 clones, about 90% seen once.

Sequenced material: peripheral blood. The sequence was obtained from a woman aged 45-65 years with acute or convalescent COVID-19. The chain employs TRBV13 and TRBJ2-7; the D is unclear. CDR3 bases: TGTGCCAGCAGCTTAGGAGGCAGGTTTGGTGAGCAGTACTTC. Amino acid sequence: CASSLGGRFGEQYF.